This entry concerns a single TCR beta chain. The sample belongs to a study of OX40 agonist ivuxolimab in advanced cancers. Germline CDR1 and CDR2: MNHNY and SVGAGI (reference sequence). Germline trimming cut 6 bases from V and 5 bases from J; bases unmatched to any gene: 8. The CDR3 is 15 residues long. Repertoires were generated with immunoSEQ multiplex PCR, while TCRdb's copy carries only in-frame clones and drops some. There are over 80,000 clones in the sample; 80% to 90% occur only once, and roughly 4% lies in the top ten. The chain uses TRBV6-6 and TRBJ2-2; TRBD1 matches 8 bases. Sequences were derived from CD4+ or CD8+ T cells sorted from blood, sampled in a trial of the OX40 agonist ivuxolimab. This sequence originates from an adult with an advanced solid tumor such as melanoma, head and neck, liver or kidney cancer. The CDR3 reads CASSRGTGLTGELFF. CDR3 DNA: TGTGCCAGCAGCCGCGGGACAGGATTAACCGGGGAGCTGTTTTTT.